The sample holds a few counts of the clone carrying this T cell receptor beta chain. TCRdb analysed the 5' RACE reads with MiXCR anew, one entry per CDR3 protein. The sample has fewer than 20,000 distinct CDR3 sequences; about 8.9% are singletons. This sample is drawn from a study of spatial heterogeneity in lung cancer. Time point meaning: blood at routine non-recurrence follow-up after resection. Unsorted whole RNA samples from tumor, nontumor lung or frozen PBMC were sequenced. Germline V gene lookup returns CDR1 SEHNR and CDR2 FQNEAQ (reference sequence). With 5 bases clipped from V and 0 bases from J, the junction kept 10 bases outside the gene matches. CDR3 length: 17 residues.

This TCR was recovered from a male donor with early-stage non-small cell lung cancer. Source: PBMCs, taken at follow-up. The chain carries TRBV7-9 and TRBJ2-5; 9 bases agree with TRBD2. The CDR3 protein is CASSPGTSPSYQETQYF. CDR3 bases: TGTGCCAGCAGCCCCGGGACTAGCCCTTCGTACCAAGAGACCCAGTACTTC.